Following are 3 T cell receptor beta chains from one sample sequenced in a study of blood T cell repertoires in COVID-19. Libraries were prepared by immunoSEQ multiplex PCR; TCRdb keeps only in-frame clonotypes and omits some of them. The sample lists 150,000 to 200,000 clones; approximately 93% were seen once. The material sequenced was peripheral blood. Every receptor here comes from a woman aged 55 to 70 with COVID-19, enrolled during active disease.

This chain joins TRBV7-8 and TRBJ1-1; possibly TRBD1 for D (5 bases). This CDR3 is 14 amino acids long. The V gene lost 0 bases and the J gene lost 5 bases, with 10 bases spanning the gap. The V gene's germline CDR1 is SGHVS and CDR2 FQNEAQ. The CDR3 DNA reads as TGTGCCAGCAGCTTAGCCGGGACTGGGACTGAAGCTTTCTTT. It codes for CASSLAGTGTEAFF.

The chain carries TRBV7-6 and TRBJ2-1; 11 bases fit TRBD1. Germline CDR1 and CDR2: SGHVS and FNYEAQ. The CDR3 contains 15 residues. Trimming took 5 bases from V and 8 from J; bases not matched to a gene: 8. The DNA for the CDR3 is TGTGCCAGCAGCGTCGGGACAGGGGGTATGGATGAGCAGTTCTTC. Translation gives CASSVGTGGMDEQFF.

This clone has just one count. The rearrangement links TRBV10-3 to TRBJ2-7; 7 bases line up with TRBD1. This CDR3 contains 13 residues. Germline lookup yields CDR1 ENHRY and CDR2 SYGVKD. The junction had 7 bases not matched to a gene; V was cut back by 5 bases and J by 6 bases. The DNA of the CDR3 is TGTGCCATCAGTATCGATACAGGGGTCGAGCAGTACTTC. It specifies CAISIDTGVEQYF.